This entry is about one T cell receptor beta chain. Its antigen remains unidentified. The input lacks base qualities; no much larger clone sits a single base away. The data stem from a study of shared clonotypes between healthy human individuals (dated by TCRdb to between 2020 and 2021). About the investigation overall: A couple of women and a few men aged 18 to 49 years were included in the cohort. To increase sequencing depth and limit assay-specific biases, TCR repertoire library preparation and sequencing were carried out by different laboratories using diverse techniques. The study deeply sequenced blood TCR repertoires of about five healthy adults to estimate repertoire size and the extent of clonotype sharing between individuals. For each donor, three plates each were used for CD4 naive and CD4 memory, two plates were used for CD8 naive, and one plate was used for CD8 memory. Between about 0.8 and 9 billion PBMCs per donor were obtained by leukapheresis. Broad study findings and their caveats: Incomplete sequencing was indicated by rarefaction of sorted-subset datasets, despite the large sequencing depth. Sharing across a few donors was observed for around 5% of naive CD4, over 3% of naive CD8, 2% to 2.5% of memory CD4, and roughly 0.43% of memory CD8 clonotypes. Pairwise subsampling led to the expectation that sequencing depth would affect the degree of clonotype sharing among donors. Naive subsets generally had larger estimated clonotype richness than memory subsets did. Because the study included only a small number of donors, the genetic and exposure-history diversity represented was limited. Sampling was restricted to blood, and TCR repertoires in tissue are likely to differ from TCR repertoires in blood. Compared with non-shared clonotypes, clonotypes shared by all four sorted-subset donors had higher generation probabilities.

The donors were healthy, HIV-negative adults with no recently reported acute infections or vaccinations. Every donor was a Caucasian adult living in Nashville, Tennessee, USA. CD4+ T cells were enriched by magnetic negative selection; naive cells were then positively selected on CD45RA, and the negative fraction formed the memory subset. Blood was obtained by leukapheresis, after which PBMCs were separated by Ficoll-Histopaque density gradient centrifugation and cryopreserved in liquid nitrogen vapor phase. Analytical flow cytometry was used to check the purity and quantity of each magnetically sorted T cell population. Each sorted fraction had its genomic DNA isolated and then quantified by UV absorbance on a Nanodrop 2000c. The CDR3 holds 15 amino acids from the cysteine to the phenylalanine. The retained sequence is limited to the CDR3, 45 bases, with the frame set at the first base. The junction shows trimming of 2 bases on V and 4 bases on J, and the gene matches do not reach 5 bases of it. The germline V gene (reference sequence) specifies PRHDT as CDR1 and FYEKMQ as CDR2.

Using the deep immunoSEQ assay, TCR CDR3 regions were amplified from genomic DNA by multiplex PCR. Genomic DNA extracted from each cell subset was distributed evenly over all wells of several immunoSEQ 96-well plates, and each plate served as one replicate. For sorted subsets, roughly 200 ng of genomic DNA, equivalent to tens of thousands of T cell genomes, went into each replicate PCR. Purified libraries were measured with a Qubit 3.0 fluorometer, size-checked on a Bioanalyzer 2100, and measured again with the KAPA Library Quantification kit. Each immunoSEQ 96-well plate was sequenced on its own single-read 150-cycle Illumina NextSeq 550 flow cell. As for the original processing: Because the immunoSEQ output included only junctional sequences and no quality scores, the filtering could not be the same as the filtering used for full-length reads. To assign V/J genes and CDR3, sequences were annotated using PyIR, a Python wrapper for IgBLAST v1.9, with IMGT germline references. Reads with weak V/J assignments (E-value above 1e-6), missing CDR3, stop codons, out-of-frame junctions, or ambiguous translated residues were removed. V3J clonotypes were defined as sequences sharing an identical inferred V gene, J gene, and CDR3 amino acid sequence. Percentage overlap between repertoires was calculated by dividing the number of shared unique clonotypes by the size of the smaller repertoire. Richness of each repertoire was evaluated using RTK rarefaction, the Chao1 estimator, and Recon v2.1 estimates of unobserved clonotypes. Generation probabilities for all TCRbeta clonotypes obtained by the gDNA method from a handful of donors were computed using OLGA. TCRdb mirrors the immuneACCESS table, restricted to in-frame sequences. Some clones are absent from its copies; in checked studies, under half trace to an unresolved V gene, and the reason for the others is unknown. The D gene and trimming were derived from the DNA, and the V and J assignments and clone size from that table. The sample profile shows about 2 million clones; 90% to 95% of them were found once. The ten most abundant clones make up 0.13% of the sample.

The source of this sequence is a man between 18 and 35 years old in good health. Here the chain combines TRBV13 and TRBJ1-5; TRBD1 aligns with 7 central bases. Sequenced: naive CD4+ T cells sorted from blood. What this sample's cell subset or site label stands for: CD45RA+ positively selected. The DNA reads as follows: TGTGCCAGCAGCTTAAAACAGGGGTTAAATCAGCCCCAGCATTTT. Translated, it gives CASSLKQGLNQPQHF.